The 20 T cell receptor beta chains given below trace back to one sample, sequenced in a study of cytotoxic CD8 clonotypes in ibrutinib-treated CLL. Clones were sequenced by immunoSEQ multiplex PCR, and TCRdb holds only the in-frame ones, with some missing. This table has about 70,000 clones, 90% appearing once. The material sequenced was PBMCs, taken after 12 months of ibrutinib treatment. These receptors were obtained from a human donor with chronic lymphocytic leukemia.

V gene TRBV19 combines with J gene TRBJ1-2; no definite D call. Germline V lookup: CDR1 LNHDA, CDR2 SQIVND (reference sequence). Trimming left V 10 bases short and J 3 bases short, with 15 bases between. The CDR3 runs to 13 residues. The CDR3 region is CATALQQDYGYTF. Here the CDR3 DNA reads TGTGCCACCGCACTGCAGCAGGACTATGGCTACACCTTC.

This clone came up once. The chain's CDR3 is CASSNREVRPQHF. CDR3 nucleotide sequence: TGTGCCAGCAGTAACAGGGAGGTTCGGCCCCAGCATTTT. The rearrangement joins TRBV6-1 to TRBJ1-5, with D possibly matching TRBD1 (6 bases). Germline CDR1 and CDR2: MNHNS and SASEGT. The V end lost 5 bases, the J end lost 9 bases, and 14 bases lay between the germline ends. The CDR3 contains 13 residues.

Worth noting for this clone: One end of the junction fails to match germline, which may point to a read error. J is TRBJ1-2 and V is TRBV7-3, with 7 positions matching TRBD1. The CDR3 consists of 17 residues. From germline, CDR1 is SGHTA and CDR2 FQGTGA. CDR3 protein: CASTLGPEGGRLGGYTF. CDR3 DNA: TGTGCCAGCACCTTAGGACCCGAAGGGGGCCGTCTTGGTGGCTACACCTTC. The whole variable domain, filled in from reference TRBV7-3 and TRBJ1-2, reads GAGVSQTPSNKVTEKGKYVELRCDPISGHTALYWYRQSLGQGPEFLIYFQGTGAADDSGLPNDRFFAVRPEGSVSTLKIQRTERGDSAVYLCASTLGPEGGRLGGYTFGSGTRLTVV.

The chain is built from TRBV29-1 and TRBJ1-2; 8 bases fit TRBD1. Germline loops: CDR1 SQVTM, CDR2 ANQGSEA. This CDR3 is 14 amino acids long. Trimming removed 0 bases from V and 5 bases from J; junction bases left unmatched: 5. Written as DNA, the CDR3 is TGCAGCGTTGAAGACGACAGGGGTATATATGGCTACACCTTC. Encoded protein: CSVEDDRGIYGYTF.

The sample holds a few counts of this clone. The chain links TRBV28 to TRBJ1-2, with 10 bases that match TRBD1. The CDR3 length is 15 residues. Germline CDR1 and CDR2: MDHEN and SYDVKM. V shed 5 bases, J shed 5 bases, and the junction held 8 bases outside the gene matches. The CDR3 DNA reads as TGTGCCAGCAGTACGTGGACAGGGGGGGTGTATGGCTACACCTTC. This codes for CASSTWTGGVYGYTF.

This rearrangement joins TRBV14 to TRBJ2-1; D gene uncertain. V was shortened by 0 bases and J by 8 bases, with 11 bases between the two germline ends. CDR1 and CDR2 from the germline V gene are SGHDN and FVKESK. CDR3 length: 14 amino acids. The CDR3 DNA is TGTGCCAGCAGCCAAGATTCTGAGTTTGATGAGCAGTTCTTC. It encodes CASSQDSEFDEQFF.

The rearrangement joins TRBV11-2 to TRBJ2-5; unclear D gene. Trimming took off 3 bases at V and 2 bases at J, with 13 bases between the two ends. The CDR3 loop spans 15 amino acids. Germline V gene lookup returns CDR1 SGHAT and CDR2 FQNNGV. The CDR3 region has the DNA TGTGCCAGCAGCTTTAGGGTCGGGCAGCAAGAGACCCAGTACTTC. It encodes CASSFRVGQQETQYF. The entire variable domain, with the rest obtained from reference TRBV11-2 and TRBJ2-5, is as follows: EAGVAQSPRYKIIEKRQSVAFWCNPISGHATLYWYQQILGQGPKLLIQFQNNGVVDDSQLPKDRFSAERLKGVDSTLKIQPAKLEDSAVYLCASSFRVGQQETQYFGPGTRLLVL.

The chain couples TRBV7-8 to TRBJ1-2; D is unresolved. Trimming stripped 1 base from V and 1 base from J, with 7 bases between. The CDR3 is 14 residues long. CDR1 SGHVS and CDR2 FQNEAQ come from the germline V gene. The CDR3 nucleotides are TGTGCCAGCAGCTTAGGCGCGTTTAACTATGGCTACACCTTC. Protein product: CASSLGAFNYGYTF.

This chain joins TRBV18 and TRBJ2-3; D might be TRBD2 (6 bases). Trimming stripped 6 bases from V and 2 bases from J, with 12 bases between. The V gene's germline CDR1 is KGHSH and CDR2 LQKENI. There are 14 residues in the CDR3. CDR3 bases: TGTGCCAGCTCTCGGGACTCACTCACAGATACGCAGTATTTT. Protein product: CASSRDSLTDTQYF. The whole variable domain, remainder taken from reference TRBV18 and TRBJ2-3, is NAGVMQNPRHLVRRRGQEARLRCSPMKGHSHVYWYRQLPEEGLKFMVYLQKENIIDESGMPKERFSAEFPKEGPSILRIQQVVRGDSAAYFCASSRDSLTDTQYFGPGTRLTVL.

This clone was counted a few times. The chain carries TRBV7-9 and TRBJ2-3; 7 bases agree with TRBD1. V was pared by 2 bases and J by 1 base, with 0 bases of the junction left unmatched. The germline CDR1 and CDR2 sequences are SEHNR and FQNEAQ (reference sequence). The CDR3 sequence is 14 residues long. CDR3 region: CASSLTGGTDTQYF. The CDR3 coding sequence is TGTGCCAGCAGCTTAACAGGGGGCACAGATACGCAGTATTTT. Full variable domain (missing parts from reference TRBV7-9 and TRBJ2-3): DTGVSQNPRHKITKRGQNVTFRCDPISEHNRLYWYRQTLGQGPEFLTYFQNEAQLEKSRLLSDRFSAERPKGSFSTLEIQRTEQGDSAMYLCASSLTGGTDTQYFGPGTRLTVL.

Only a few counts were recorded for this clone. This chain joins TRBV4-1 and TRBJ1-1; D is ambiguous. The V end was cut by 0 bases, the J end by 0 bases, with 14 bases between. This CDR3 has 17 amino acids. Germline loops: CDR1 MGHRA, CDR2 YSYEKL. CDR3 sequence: CASSQDSPGNMNTEAFF. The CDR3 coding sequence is TGCGCCAGCAGCCAAGATTCTCCGGGAAACATGAACACTGAAGCTTTCTTT.

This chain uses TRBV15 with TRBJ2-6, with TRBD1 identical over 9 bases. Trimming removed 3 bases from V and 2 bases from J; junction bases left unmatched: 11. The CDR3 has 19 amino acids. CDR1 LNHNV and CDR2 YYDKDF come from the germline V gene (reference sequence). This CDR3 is CATSSRAGTGTPGANVLTF. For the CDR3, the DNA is TGTGCCACCAGCAGTCGTGCGGGGACAGGGACTCCTGGGGCCAACGTCCTGACTTTC.

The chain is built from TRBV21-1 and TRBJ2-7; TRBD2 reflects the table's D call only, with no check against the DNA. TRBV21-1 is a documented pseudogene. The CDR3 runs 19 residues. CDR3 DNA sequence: TGTGCCAGCAGCAAAGCGCTTTACGGCCCAGCTAGCGGGACCTACGAGCAGTACTTC. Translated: CASSKALYGPASGTYEQYF.

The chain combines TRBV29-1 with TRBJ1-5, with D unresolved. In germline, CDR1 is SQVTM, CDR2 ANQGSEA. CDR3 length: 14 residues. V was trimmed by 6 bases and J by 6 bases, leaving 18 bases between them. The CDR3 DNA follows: TGCAGCGTCGTGACCGGGCCAGCAGGTCAGCCCCAGCATTTT. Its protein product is CSVVTGPAGQPQHF.

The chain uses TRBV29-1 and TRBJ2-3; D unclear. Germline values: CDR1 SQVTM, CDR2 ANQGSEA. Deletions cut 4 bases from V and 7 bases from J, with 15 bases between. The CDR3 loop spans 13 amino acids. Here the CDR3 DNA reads TGCAGCGTTGTCCCGGAAACCCGTAATACGCAGTATTTT. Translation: CSVVPETRNTQYF.

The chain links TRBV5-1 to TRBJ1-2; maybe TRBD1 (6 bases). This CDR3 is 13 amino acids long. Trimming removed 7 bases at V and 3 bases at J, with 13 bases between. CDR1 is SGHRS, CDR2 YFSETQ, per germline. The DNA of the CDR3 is TGCGCCAGCGCCCCGGACAGCTACTATGGCTACACCTTC. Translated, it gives CASAPDSYYGYTF.

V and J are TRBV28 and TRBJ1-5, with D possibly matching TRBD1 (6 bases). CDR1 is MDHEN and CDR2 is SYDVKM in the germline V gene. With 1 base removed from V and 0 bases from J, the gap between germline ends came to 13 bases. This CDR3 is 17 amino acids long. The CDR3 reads CASSLSGTRYSNQPQHF. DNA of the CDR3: TGTGCCAGCAGTTTATCTGGGACAAGGTATAGCAATCAGCCCCAGCATTTT.

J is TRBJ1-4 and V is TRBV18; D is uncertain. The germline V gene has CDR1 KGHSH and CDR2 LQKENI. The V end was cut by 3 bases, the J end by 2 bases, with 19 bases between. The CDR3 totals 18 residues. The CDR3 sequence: CASSPAGPPPRTNEKLFF. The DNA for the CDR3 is TGTGCCAGCTCACCCGCCGGACCACCCCCCAGGACTAATGAAAAACTGTTTTTT.

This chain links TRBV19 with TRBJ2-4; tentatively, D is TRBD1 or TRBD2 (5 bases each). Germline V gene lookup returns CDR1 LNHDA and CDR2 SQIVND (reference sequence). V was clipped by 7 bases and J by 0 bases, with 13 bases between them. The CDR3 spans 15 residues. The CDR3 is CASTSSGQAKNIQYF. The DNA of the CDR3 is TGTGCCAGTACTTCTTCGGGGCAAGCCAAAAACATTCAGTACTTC.

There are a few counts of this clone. CDR3 residues: CASSFSRGPYEQYF. Written as DNA, the CDR3 is TGTGCCAGCAGTTTCTCGCGGGGCCCCTACGAGCAGTACTTC. The genes are TRBV27 and TRBJ2-7; possibly TRBD2 for D (6 bases). CDR1 and CDR2 from the germline V gene are MNHEY and SMNVEV (reference sequence). Trimming removed 3 bases from V and 2 bases from J, with 11 bases in between. This CDR3 spans 14 amino acids.